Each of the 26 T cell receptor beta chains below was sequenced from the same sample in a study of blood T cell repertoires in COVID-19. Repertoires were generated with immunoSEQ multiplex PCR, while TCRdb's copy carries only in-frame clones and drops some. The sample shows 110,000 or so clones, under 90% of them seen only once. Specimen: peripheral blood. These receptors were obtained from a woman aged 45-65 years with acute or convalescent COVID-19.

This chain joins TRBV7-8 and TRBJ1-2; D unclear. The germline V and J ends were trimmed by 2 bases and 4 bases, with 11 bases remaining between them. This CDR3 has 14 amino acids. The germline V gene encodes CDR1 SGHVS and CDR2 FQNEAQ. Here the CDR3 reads CASSLMYPGYGYTF. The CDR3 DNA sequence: TGTGCCAGCAGCTTAATGTATCCGGGCTATGGCTACACCTTC.

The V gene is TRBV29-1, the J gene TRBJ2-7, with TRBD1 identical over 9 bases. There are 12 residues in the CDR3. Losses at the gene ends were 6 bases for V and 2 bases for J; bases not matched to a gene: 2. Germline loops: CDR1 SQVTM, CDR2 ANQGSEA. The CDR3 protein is CSVRQGAYEQYF. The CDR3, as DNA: TGCAGCGTGAGACAGGGGGCCTACGAGCAGTACTTC.

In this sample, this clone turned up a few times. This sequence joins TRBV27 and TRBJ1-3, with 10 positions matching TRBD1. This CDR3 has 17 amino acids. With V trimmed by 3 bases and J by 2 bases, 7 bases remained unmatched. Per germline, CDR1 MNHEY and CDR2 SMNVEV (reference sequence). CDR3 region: CASSFCGTGVPGNTIYF. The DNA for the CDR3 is TGTGCCAGCAGTTTTTGCGGGACAGGGGTGCCTGGAAACACCATATATTTT.

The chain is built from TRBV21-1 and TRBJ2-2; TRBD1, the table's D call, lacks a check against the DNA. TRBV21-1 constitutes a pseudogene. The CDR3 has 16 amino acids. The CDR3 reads CASSKRDRDNTGELFF. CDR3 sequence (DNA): TGTGCCAGCAGCAAAAGGGACAGGGATAACACCGGGGAGCTGTTTTTT.

CDR3 nucleotide sequence: TGTGCCAGCAGCCAAGTGGTACTAGCGGGGACAAACAATGAGCAGTTCTTC. Its protein product is CASSQVVLAGTNNEQFF. The V gene is TRBV3-1 (or the pseudogene TRBV3-2), the J gene TRBJ2-1, with 10 bases that match TRBD2. V gave up 1 base and J gave up 5 bases; unmatched junction bases: 8. The CDR3 has 17 amino acids. Germline V CDR1 and CDR2: LGHDT, YNNKEL (reference sequence).

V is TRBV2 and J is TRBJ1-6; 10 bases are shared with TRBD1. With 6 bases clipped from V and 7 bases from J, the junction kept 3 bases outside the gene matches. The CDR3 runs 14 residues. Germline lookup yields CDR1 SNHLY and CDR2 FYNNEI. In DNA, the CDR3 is TGTGCCAGCAGGGGGACAGGGGAAAATTCACCCCTCCACTTT. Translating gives CASRGTGENSPLHF.

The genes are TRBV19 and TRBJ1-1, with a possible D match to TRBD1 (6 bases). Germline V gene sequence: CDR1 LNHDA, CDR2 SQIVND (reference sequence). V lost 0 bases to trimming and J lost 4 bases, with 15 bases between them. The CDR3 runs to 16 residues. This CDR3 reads CASSIERVGAGTEAFF. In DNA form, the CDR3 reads TGTGCCAGTAGTATAGAACGCGTGGGGGCAGGCACTGAAGCTTTCTTT.

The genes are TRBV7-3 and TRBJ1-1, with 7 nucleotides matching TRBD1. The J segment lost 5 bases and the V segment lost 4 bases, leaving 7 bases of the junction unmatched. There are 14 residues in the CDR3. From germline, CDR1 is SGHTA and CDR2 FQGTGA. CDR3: CASSSRGDRTEAFF. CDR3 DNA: TGTGCCAGCAGCTCCAGGGGGGATAGGACTGAAGCTTTCTTT.

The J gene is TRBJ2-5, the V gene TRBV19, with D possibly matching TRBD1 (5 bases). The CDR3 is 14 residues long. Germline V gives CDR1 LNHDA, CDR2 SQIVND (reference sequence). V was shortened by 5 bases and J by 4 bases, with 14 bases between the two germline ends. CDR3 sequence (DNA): TGTGCCAGTAGTTCCCAGGGTCTCTTAGAGACCCAGTACTTC. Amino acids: CASSSQGLLETQYF.

CDR3 sequence: CASNRDAGELFF. CDR3 nucleotides: TGTGCCAGCAACAGGGACGCCGGGGAGCTGTTTTTT. The chain combines TRBV5-4 with TRBJ2-2; possible D gene TRBD1, 6 bases. Germline loops: CDR1 SGHNT, CDR2 YYREEE (reference sequence). This CDR3 contains 12 residues. Trimming took 6 bases from V and 6 from J, leaving 9 bases between them.

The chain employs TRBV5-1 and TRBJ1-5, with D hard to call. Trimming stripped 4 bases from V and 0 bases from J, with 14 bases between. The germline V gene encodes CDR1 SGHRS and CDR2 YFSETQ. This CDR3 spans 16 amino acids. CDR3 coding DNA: TGCGCCAGCAGCGACTCTCCAGATAATAGCAATCAGCCCCAGCATTTT. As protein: CASSDSPDNSNQPQHF.

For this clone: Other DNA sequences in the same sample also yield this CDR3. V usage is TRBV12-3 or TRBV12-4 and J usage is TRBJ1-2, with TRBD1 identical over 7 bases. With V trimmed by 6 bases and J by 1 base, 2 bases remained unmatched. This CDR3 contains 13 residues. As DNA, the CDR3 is TGTGCCAGCAGCCGACAGGGTAACTATGGCTACACCTTC. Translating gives CASSRQGNYGYTF.

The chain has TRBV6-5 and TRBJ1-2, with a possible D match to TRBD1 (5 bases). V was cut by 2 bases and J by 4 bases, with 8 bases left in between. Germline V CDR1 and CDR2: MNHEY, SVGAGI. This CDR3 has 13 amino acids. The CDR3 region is CASSYGGGYGYTF. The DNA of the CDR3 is TGTGCCAGCAGTTACGGGGGGGGCTATGGCTACACCTTC.

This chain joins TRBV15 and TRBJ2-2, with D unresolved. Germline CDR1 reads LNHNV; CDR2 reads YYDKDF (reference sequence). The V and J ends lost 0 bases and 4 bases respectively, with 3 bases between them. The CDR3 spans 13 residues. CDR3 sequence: CATSRDRTGELFF. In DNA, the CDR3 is TGTGCCACCAGCAGAGATCGCACCGGGGAGCTGTTTTTT.

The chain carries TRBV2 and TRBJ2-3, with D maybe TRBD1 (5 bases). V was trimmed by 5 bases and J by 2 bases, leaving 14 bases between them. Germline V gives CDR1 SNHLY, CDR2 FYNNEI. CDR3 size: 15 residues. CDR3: CASSLQGLPTDTQYF. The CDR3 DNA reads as TGTGCCAGCAGTCTTCAGGGATTACCCACAGATACGCAGTATTTT.

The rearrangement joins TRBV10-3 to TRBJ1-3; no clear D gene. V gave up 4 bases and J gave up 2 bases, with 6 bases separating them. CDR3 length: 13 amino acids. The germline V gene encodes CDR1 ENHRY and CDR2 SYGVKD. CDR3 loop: CAISAGTGNTIYF. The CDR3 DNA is TGTGCCATCAGTGCGGGAACTGGAAACACCATATATTTT.

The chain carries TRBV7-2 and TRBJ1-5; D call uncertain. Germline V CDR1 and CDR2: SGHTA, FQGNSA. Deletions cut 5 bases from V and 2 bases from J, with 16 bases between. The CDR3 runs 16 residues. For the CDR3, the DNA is TGTGCCAGCAGCCTCGAGGGAATCCGGCGCAATCAGCCCCAGCATTTT. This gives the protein CASSLEGIRRNQPQHF.

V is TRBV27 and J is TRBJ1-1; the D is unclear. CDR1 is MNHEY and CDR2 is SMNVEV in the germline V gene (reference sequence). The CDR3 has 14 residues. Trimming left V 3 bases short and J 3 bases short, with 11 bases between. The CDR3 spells CASSFGQRDTEAFF. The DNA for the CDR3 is TGTGCCAGCAGTTTCGGGCAGAGGGACACTGAAGCTTTCTTT.

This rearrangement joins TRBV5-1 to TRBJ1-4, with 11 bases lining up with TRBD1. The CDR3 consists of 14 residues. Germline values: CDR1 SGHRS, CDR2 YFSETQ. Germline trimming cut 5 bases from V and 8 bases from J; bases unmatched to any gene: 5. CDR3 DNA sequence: TGCGCCAGCAGTGGACAGGGGGCTGAAGAAAAACTGTTTTTT. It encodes CASSGQGAEEKLFF.

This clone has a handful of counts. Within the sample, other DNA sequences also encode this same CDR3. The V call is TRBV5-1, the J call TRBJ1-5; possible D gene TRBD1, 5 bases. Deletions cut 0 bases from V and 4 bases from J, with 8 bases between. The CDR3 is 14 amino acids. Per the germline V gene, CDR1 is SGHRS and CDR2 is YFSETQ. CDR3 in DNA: TGCGCCAGCAGCTTGGAAGGGGTTAATCAGCCCCAGCATTTT. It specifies CASSLEGVNQPQHF.

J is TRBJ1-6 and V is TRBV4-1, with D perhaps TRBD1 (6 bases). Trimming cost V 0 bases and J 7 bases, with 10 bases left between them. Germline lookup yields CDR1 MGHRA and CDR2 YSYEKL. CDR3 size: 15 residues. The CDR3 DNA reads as TGCGCCAGCAGCCAAGACGGGCAGGGGAATTCACCCCTCCACTTT. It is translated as CASSQDGQGNSPLHF.

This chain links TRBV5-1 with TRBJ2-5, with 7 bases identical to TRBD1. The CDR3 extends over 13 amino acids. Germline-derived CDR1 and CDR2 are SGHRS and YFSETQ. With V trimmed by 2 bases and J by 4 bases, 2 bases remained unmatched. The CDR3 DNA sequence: TGCGCCAGCAGCTTACAGGGGAGAGAGACCCAGTACTTC. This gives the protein CASSLQGRETQYF.

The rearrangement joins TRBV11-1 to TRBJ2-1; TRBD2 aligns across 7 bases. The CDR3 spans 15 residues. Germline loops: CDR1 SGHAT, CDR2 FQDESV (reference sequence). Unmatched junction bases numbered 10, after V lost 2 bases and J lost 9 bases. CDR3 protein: CASSLSTGEGSEQFF. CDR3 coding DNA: TGTGCCAGCAGCTTATCCACCGGGGAGGGAAGTGAGCAGTTCTTC.

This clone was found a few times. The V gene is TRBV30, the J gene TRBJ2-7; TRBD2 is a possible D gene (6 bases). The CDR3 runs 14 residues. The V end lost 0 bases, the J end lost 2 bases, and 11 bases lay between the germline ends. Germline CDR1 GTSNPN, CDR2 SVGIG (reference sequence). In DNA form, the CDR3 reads TGTGCCTGGAGTGTACGGAGGGGACCCTACGAGCAGTACTTC. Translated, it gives CAWSVRRGPYEQYF.

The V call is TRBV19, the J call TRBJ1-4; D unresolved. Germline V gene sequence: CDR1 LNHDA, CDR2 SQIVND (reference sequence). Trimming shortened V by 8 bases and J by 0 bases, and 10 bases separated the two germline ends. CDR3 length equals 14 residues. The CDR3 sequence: CASRGGTTNEKLFF. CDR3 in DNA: TGTGCCAGTCGGGGAGGGACAACTAATGAAAAACTGTTTTTT. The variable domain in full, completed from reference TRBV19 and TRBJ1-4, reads DGGITQSPKYLFRKEGQNVTLSCEQNLNHDAMYWYRQDPGQGLRLIYYSQIVNDFQKGDIAEGYSVSREKKESFPLTVTSAQKNPTAFYLCASRGGTTNEKLFFGSGTQLSVL.

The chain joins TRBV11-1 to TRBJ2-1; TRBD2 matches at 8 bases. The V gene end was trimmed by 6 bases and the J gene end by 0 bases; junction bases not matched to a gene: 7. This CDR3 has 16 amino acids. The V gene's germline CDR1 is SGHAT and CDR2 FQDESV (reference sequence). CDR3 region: CASSPDGGGSYNEQFF. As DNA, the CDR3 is TGTGCCAGCAGTCCCGACGGGGGGGGCTCCTACAATGAGCAGTTCTTC.